This T cell receptor (beta chain) was identified during a study of tissue T cells after allogeneic stem cell transplantation. Findings and limits, study-wide: Motif-based clustering found tissue-specific repertoire signatures shared across patients, though few clones were shared.

Time point meaning: mouse harvest day 14 after allogeneic transplant. Tail vein injection delivered 10^7 T-cell-depleted bone marrow cells and 10^6 splenic CD5+ T cells. B6 (H2b) cells into BALB/c (H2d) mice; tissues taken at day 7 or 14. For this clone: What it binds is unknown. The germline and genes are mouse ones. Sequencing ends 1 residue short of the CDR3 end; the germline J gene provides the rest.

Trimming cost V 0 bases and J 0 bases, with 7 bases left between them. The CDR3 totals 14 residues. Germline-derived CDR1 and CDR2 are GKSSPN and SITVG. Clones were read by immunoSEQ multiplex PCR, and TCRdb kept only the in-frame ones, dropping some. The sample contains some 3,200 clones, under 55% of which appear only once. The chain uses TRBV31 and TRBJ2-5; D assignment may be TRBD1 or TRBD2 (5 bases each). This receptor was taken from a female BALB/c mouse given C57BL/6 T cells with graft-versus-host disease after an allogeneic hematopoietic cell transplant. The sample consisted of gut tissue. The CDR3 reads CAWSLGHNQDTQYF. CDR3 DNA (partial): TGTGCCTGGAGTCTGGGGCATAACCAAGACACCCAGTAC. The entire variable domain, with the rest obtained from reference TRBV31 and TRBJ2-5, is as follows: AQTIHQWPVAEIKAVGSPLSLGCTIKGKSSPNLYWYWQATGGTLQQLFYSITVGQVESVVQLNLSASRPKDDQFILSTEKLLLSHSGFYLCAWSLGHNQDTQYFGPGTRLLVL.